This T cell receptor beta chain was found in a study of shared clonotypes between healthy human individuals. Overall study context: Per donor, three plates held CD4 naive cells, three held CD4 memory, two held CD8 naive and one held CD8 memory.

A split of CD4+ cells into CD45RA+ naive and CD45RA-negative memory subsets was performed. Overall study findings and caveats: Researchers sampled only blood; tissue repertoires likely differ.

Clones were sequenced by immunoSEQ multiplex PCR, and TCRdb holds only the in-frame ones, with some missing. This sample yields some 2,500,000 clones, of which more than 85% are seen a single time; approximately 0.36% belongs to the top ten. V was trimmed by 4 bases and J by 0 bases, leaving 13 bases between them. Germline-derived CDR1 and CDR2 are MDHEN and SYDVKM. The CDR3 runs to 15 residues. Remarks on this clone: Its antigen is not known.

The receptor was isolated from a man in his late teens or twenties in good health. Some clones in this sample may be carry-over from other donors' samples. Sequencing was done on a sample of naive CD4+ T cells from PBMCs. As for subset: CD45RA+ positively selected. V gene TRBV28 combines with J gene TRBJ2-7, with D maybe TRBD1 (5 bases). The chain's CDR3 is CASSSGDRSSYEQYF. The CDR3 bases are TGTGCCAGCAGTTCGGGCGACAGAAGCTCCTACGAGCAGTACTTC.